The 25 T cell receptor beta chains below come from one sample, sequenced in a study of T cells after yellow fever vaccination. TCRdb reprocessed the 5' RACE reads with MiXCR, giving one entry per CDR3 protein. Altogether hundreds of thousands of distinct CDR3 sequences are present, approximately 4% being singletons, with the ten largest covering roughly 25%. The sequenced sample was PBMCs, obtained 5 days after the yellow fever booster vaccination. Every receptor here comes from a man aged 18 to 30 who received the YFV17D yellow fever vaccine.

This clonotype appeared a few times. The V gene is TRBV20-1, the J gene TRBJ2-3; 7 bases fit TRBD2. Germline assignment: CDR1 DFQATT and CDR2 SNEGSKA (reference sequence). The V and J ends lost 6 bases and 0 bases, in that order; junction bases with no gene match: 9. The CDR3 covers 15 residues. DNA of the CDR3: TGCAGTGCCAAGAGGGCTAGCGGAAGCACAGATACGCAGTATTTT. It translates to CSAKRASGSTDTQYF.

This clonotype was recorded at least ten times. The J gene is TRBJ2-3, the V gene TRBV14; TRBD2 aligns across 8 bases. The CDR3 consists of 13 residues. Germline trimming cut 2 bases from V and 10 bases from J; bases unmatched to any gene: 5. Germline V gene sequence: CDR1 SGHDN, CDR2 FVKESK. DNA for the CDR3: TGTGCCAGCAGCCAAACGGGGACTAGAGCGCAGTATTTT. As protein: CASSQTGTRAQYF.

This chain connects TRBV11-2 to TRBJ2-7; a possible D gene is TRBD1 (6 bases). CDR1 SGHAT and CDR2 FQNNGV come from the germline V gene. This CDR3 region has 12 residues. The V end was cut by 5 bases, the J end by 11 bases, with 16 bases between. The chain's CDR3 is CASSLSRDKKYF. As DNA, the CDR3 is TGTGCCAGCAGCCTCTCCCGGGACAAGAAGTACTTC. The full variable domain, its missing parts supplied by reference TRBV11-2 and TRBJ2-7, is EAGVAQSPRYKIIEKRQSVAFWCNPISGHATLYWYQQILGQGPKLLIQFQNNGVVDDSQLPKDRFSAERLKGVDSTLKIQPAKLEDSAVYLCASSLSRDKKYFGPGTRLTVT.

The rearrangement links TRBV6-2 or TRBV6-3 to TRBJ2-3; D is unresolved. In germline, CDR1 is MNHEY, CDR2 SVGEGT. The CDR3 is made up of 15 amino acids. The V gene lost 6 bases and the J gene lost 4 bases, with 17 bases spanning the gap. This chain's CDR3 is CASRGHRDKADTQYF. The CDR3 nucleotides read TGTGCCAGCAGAGGTCATCGTGACAAGGCAGATACGCAGTATTTT.

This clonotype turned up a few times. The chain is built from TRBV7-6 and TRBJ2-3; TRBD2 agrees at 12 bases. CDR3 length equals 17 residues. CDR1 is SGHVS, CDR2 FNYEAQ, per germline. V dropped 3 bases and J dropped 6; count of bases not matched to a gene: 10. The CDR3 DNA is TGTGCCAGCAGCTTCTCCGGGACTAGCGGGCCCTCCGATACGCAGTATTTT. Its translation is CASSFSGTSGPSDTQYF.

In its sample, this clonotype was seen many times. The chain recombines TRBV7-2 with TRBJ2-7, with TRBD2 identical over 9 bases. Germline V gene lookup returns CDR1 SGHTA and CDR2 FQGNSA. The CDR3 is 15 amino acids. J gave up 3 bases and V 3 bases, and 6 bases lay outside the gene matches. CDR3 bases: TGTGCCAGCAGCTTTAGCGGGGGACCGTTCTACGAGCAGTACGTC. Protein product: CASSFSGGPFYEQYV.

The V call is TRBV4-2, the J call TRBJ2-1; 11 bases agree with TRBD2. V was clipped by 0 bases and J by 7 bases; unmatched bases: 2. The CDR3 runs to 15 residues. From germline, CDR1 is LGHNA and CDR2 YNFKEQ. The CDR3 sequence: CASSQETSGGNEQFF. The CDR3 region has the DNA TGTGCCAGCAGCCAAGAAACTAGCGGGGGTAATGAGCAGTTCTTC.

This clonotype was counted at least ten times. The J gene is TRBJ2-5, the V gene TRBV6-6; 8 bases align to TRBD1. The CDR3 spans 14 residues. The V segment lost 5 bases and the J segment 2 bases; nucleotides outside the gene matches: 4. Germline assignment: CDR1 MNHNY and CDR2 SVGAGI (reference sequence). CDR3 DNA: TGTGCCAGCAGTACCGGGACAGGACAAGAGACCCAGTACTTC. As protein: CASSTGTGQETQYF.

CDR3 nucleotides: TGTGCCAGCAGCTTGGCCTCGAAACAAGTCTCCTATAATTCACCCCTCCACTTT. Translating it yields CASSLASKQVSYNSPLHF. The chain has TRBV5-6 and TRBJ1-6; D is undetermined. V dropped 0 bases and J dropped 0 bases, with 13 bases sitting between them. CDR3 length: 18 amino acids. The germline CDR1 and CDR2 sequences are SGHDT and YYEEEE.

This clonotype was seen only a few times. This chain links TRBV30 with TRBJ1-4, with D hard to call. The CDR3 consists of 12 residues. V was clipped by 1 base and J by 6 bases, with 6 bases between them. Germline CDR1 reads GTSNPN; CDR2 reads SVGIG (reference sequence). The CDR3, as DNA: TGTGCCTGGAGTGAGTCCGATGAAAAACTGTTTTTT. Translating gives CAWSESDEKLFF.

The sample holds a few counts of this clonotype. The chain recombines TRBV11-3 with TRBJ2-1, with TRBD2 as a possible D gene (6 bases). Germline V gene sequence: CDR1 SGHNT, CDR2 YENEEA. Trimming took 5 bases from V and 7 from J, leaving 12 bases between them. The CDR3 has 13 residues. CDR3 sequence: CASSTRRGNEQFF. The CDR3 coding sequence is TGTGCCAGCAGCACCCGGAGGGGAAATGAGCAGTTCTTC.

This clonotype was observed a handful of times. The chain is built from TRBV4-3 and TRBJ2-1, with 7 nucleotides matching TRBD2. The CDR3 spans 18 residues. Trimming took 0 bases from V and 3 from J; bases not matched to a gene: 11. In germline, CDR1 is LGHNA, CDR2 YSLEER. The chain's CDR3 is CASSQELTAGDGYNEQFF. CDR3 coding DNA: TGCGCCAGCAGCCAAGAACTAACGGCGGGGGATGGCTACAATGAGCAGTTCTTC.

CDR3 region: CASSDLTVMETQYF. CDR3 bases: TGTGCCAGCAGTGATTTAACCGTAATGGAGACCCAGTACTTC. The V gene is TRBV2, the J gene TRBJ2-5, with D uncertain. The length of the CDR3 is 14 residues. V was shortened by 3 bases and J by 5 bases, with 13 bases between the two germline ends. Germline CDR1 reads SNHLY; CDR2 reads FYNNEI.

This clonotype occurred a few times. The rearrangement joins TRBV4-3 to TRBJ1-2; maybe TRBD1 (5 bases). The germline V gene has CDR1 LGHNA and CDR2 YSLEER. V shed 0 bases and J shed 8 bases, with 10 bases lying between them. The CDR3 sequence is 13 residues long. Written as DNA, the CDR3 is TGCGCCAGCAGCCAAGATCTGTGGGGCGGCTACACCTTC. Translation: CASSQDLWGGYTF.

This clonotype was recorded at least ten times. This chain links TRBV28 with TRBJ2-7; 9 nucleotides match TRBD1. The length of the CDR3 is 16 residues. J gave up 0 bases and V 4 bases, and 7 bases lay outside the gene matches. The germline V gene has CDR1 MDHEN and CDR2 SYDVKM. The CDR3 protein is CASSSTGQGLSYEQYV. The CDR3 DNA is TGTGCCAGCAGTTCTACGGGACAGGGCCTCTCCTACGAGCAGTACGTC.

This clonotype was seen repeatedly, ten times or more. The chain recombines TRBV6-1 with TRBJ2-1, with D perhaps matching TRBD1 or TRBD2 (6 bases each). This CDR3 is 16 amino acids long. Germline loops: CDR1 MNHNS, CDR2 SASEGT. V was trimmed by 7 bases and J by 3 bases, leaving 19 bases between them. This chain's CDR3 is CASTERGETDYNEQFF. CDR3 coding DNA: TGTGCCAGCACCGAAAGGGGGGAGACTGACTACAATGAGCAGTTCTTC.

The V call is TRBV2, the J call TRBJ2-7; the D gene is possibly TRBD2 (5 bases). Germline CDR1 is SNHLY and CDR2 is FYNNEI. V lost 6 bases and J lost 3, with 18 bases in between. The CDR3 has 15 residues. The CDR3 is CASSAPRASYYEQYF. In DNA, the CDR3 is TGTGCCAGCAGCGCCCCGCGGGCCAGTTACTACGAGCAGTACTTC.

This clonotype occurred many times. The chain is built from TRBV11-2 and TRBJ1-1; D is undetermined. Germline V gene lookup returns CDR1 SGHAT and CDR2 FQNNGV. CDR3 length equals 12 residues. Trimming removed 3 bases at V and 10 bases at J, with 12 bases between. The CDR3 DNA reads TGTGCCAGCAGCTTGATAGTCGGAAGAGCTTTCTTT. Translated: CASSLIVGRAFF.

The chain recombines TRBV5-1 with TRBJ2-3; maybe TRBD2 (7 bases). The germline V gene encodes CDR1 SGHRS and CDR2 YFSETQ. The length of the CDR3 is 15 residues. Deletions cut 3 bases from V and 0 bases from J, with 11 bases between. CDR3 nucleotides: TGCGCCAGCAGCTGGGGGGGGGCTAGCACAGATACGCAGTATTTT. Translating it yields CASSWGGASTDTQYF.

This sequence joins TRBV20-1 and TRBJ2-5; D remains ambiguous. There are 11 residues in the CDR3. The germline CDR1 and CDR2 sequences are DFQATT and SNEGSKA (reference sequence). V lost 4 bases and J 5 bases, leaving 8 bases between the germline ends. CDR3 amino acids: CSATSYETQYF. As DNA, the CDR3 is TGCAGTGCTACTTCCTATGAGACCCAGTACTTC.

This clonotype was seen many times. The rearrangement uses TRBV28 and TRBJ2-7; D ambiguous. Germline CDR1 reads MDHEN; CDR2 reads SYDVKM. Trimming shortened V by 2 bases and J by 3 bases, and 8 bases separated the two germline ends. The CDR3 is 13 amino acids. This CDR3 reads CASSLDGNYEQYV. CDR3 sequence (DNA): TGTGCCAGCAGTTTAGACGGAAACTACGAGCAGTACGTC.

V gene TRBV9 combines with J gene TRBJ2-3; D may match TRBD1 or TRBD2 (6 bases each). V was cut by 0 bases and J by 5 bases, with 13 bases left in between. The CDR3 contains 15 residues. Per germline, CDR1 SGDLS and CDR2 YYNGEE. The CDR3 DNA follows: TGTGCCAGCAGCGTAGTGGGGGGCCTCGAAGATACGCAGTATTTT. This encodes CASSVVGGLEDTQYF. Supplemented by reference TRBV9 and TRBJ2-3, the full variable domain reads DSGVTQTPKHLITATGQRVTLRCSPRSGDLSVYWYQQSLDQGLQFLIQYYNGEERAKGNILERFSAQQFPDLHSELNLSSLELGDSALYFCASSVVGGLEDTQYFGPGTRLTVL.

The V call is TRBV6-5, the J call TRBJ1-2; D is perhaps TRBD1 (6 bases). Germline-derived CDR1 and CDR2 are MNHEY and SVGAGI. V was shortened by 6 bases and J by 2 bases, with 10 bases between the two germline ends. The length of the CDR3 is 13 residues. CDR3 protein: CASSGGTNYGYTF. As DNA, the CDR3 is TGTGCCAGCAGCGGGGGCACCAACTATGGCTACACCTTC.

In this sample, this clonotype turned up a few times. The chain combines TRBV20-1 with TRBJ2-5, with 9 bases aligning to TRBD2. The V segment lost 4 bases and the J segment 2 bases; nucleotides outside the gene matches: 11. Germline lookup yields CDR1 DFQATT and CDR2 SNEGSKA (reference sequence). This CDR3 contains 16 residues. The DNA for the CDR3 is TGCAGTGCTACCATTGTTGGCGGGGGGGTTCAAGAGACCCAGTACTTC. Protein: CSATIVGGGVQETQYF.

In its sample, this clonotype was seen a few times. The CDR3 loop is CASSHPRAGTNTGELFF. DNA of the CDR3: TGCGCCAGCAGCCATCCTAGGGCGGGGACGAACACCGGGGAGCTGTTTTTT. This chain connects TRBV4-1 to TRBJ2-2; a possible D gene is TRBD2 (6 bases). Trimming took off 3 bases at V and 0 bases at J, with 14 bases between the two ends. The CDR3 covers 17 residues. Germline CDR1 is MGHRA and CDR2 is YSYEKL.